The present entry profiles one T cell receptor (beta chain) with its context. Its antigen is as yet unknown. The data were taken from a study of beta chain features in type 1 diabetes. General study points: Researchers report that Type 1 diabetes patients had moderately but significantly shorter TCRB CDR3s across all four CD4+ subsets.

This CDR3 contains 14 residues. Germline V gene lookup returns CDR1 SGHRS and CDR2 YFSETQ. V was shortened by 0 bases and J by 4 bases, with 10 bases between the two germline ends. Sequenced material consisted of expressed TCRB transcripts (all of the isolated RNA was reverse transcribed). The repertoire was sequenced with immunoSEQ multiplex PCR; TCRdb's copy has only in-frame clones and lacks some. The sample consists of 300,000 to 400,000 clones, roughly 13% of them appearing once. This chain uses TRBV5-1 with TRBJ1-1; D not certain. The sequenced sample consisted of naive CD4+ T cells from blood. This clonotype was sampled from a woman between 18 and 29 years old with type 1 diabetes. In DNA form, the CDR3 reads TGCGCCAGCAGCTTGGGCACCGAGGGCACTGAAGCTTTCTTT. Translation gives CASSLGTEGTEAFF.